This T cell receptor (beta chain) was observed in a study of OX40 agonist ivuxolimab in advanced cancers. This clone appeared a few times. The CDR3 is 14 amino acids. The germline V gene has CDR1 SGHRS and CDR2 YFSETQ. With V trimmed by 0 bases and J by 4 bases, 2 bases remained unmatched. Assay used: immunoSEQ multiplex PCR; TCRdb lists only in-frame clones, some missing. The data hold about 68,000 clones, with about 84% observed a single time. The clonotype comes from an adult with an advanced solid tumor such as melanoma, head and neck, liver or kidney cancer. The V and J genes are TRBV5-1 and TRBJ2-5; 8 bases fit TRBD1. The sequencing used CD4+ or CD8+ T cells sorted from blood, collected in a trial of the OX40 agonist ivuxolimab. The CDR3 nucleotides read TGCGCCAGCAGCTTGGTCGGGACAGGAGAGACCCAGTACTTC. Protein: CASSLVGTGETQYF.